This TCR beta chain is drawn from a study of PD-1 blockade in classical Hodgkin lymphoma. Measured with immunoSEQ multiplex PCR; TCRdb has only the in-frame clones, and not every one. The top ten clones hold about 24% of a sample with approximately 4,500 clones, 77% of them seen once. With no exception, relapse followed autologous stem cell transplantation in all patients, and brentuximab vedotin exposure varied. Magnetic negative selection was used to purify CD8+ T cells from thawed PBMCs. V dropped 0 bases and J dropped 0 bases, with 3 bases sitting between them. The CDR3 sequence is 13 residues long. The V gene's germline CDR1 is SGDLS and CDR2 YYNGEE.

V gene TRBV9 combines with J gene TRBJ1-1, with D uncertain. Here the sequenced sample was CD8+ T cells from blood, taken at baseline. This TCR was recovered from a human donor with classical Hodgkin lymphoma. The CDR3 DNA reads TGTGCCAGCAGCGTAGATGTGAACACTGAAGCTTTCTTT. Translation: CASSVDVNTEAFF. The full variable domain, with the rest looked up from reference TRBV9 and TRBJ1-1, is DSGVTQTPKHLITATGQRVTLRCSPRSGDLSVYWYQQSLDQGLQFLIQYYNGEERAKGNILERFSAQQFPDLHSELNLSSLELGDSALYFCASSVDVNTEAFFGQGTRLTVV.